Each of the 10 T cell receptor beta chains below was sequenced from the same sample in a study of PD-1 blockade in classical Hodgkin lymphoma. The time point: newly diagnosed, previously untreated cHL patient sample. Clones were read by immunoSEQ multiplex PCR, and TCRdb kept only the in-frame ones, dropping some. Altogether more than 15,000 clones are present, around 87% being singletons, with the ten largest covering roughly 3.9%. The material sequenced was peripheral blood mononuclear cells (PBMCs). Receptors originate from a human donor with classical Hodgkin lymphoma.

This chain uses TRBV28 with TRBJ1-5; a possible D gene is TRBD1 (5 bases). V was trimmed by 3 bases and J by 1 base, leaving 7 bases between them. CDR3 length: 14 amino acids. Germline lookup yields CDR1 MDHEN and CDR2 SYDVKM. The CDR3 DNA sequence: TGTGCCAGCAGTTTTCGGGGGAGCAATCAGCCCCAGCATTTT. Translating gives CASSFRGSNQPQHF. Full variable domain (missing parts from reference TRBV28 and TRBJ1-5): DVKVTQSSRYLVKRTGEKVFLECVQDMDHENMFWYRQDPGLGLRLIYFSYDVKMKEKGDIPEGYSVSREKKERFSLILESASTNQTSMYLCASSFRGSNQPQHFGDGTRLSIL.

The chain has TRBV19 and TRBJ1-2, with 7 bases fitting TRBD1. This CDR3 contains 15 residues. Germline V gene sequence: CDR1 LNHDA, CDR2 SQIVND (reference sequence). Trimming cost V 6 bases and J 4 bases; bases outside gene matches: 11. The CDR3 protein is CASRETGGGGYGYTF. The CDR3 nucleotides read TGTGCCAGTAGGGAAACCGGAGGGGGCGGCTATGGCTACACCTTC.

The V call is TRBV7-7, the J call TRBJ2-3; D remains ambiguous. Germline values: CDR1 SSHAT, CDR2 FNYEAQ (reference sequence). V dropped 3 bases and J dropped 0 bases, with 4 bases sitting between them. CDR3 size: 13 residues. The chain's CDR3 is CASSFSSTDTQYF. The CDR3 nucleotides read TGTGCCAGCAGCTTCAGCAGCACAGATACGCAGTATTTT. Combining the CDR3 with reference TRBV7-7 and TRBJ2-3 gives the whole variable domain GAGVSQSPRYKVTKRGQDVTLRCDPISSHATLYWYQQALGQGPEFLTYFNYEAQPDKSGLPSDRFSAERPEGSISTLTIQRTEQRDSAMYRCASSFSSTDTQYFGPGTRLTVL.

This chain uses TRBV7-2 with TRBJ2-2; 8 bases agree with TRBD2. Germline V gene data show CDR1 as SGHTA and CDR2 as FQGNSA. V trimming: 2 bases; J trimming: 5 bases; junction bases outside the gene matches: 7. The CDR3 runs to 16 residues. CDR3 region: CASSLKSGRGTGELFF. The CDR3 region has the DNA TGTGCCAGCAGCTTAAAAAGCGGGAGAGGTACCGGGGAGCTGTTTTTT.

The genes are TRBV9 and TRBJ1-4, with D possibly being TRBD1 (6 bases). The CDR3 totals 15 residues. V was clipped by 0 bases and J by 6 bases, with 12 bases between them. In germline, CDR1 is SGDLS, CDR2 YYNGEE. CDR3 coding DNA: TGTGCCAGCAGCGTAGGGACAGAAAGATATGAAAAACTGTTTTTT. The encoded protein is CASSVGTERYEKLFF.

The chain recombines TRBV5-6 with TRBJ1-1; 7 bases agree with TRBD1. Losses at the gene ends were 3 bases for V and 3 bases for J; bases not matched to a gene: 11. Germline values: CDR1 SGHDT, CDR2 YYEEEE. This CDR3 has 16 amino acids. CDR3: CASSSPTGVVHTEAFF. CDR3 bases: TGTGCCAGCAGCTCGCCCACAGGGGTCGTGCACACTGAAGCTTTCTTT.

V gene TRBV7-9 combines with J gene TRBJ2-2; D gene unclear. Between the trimmed V and J ends, which lost 3 bases and 8 bases, there was a span of 13 bases. Per the germline V gene, CDR1 is SEHNR and CDR2 is FQNEAQ (reference sequence). This CDR3 spans 14 amino acids. CDR3 nucleotide sequence: TGTGCCAGCAGCTTGGATTTAGCTGGAGGGGAGCTGTTTTTT. This gives the protein CASSLDLAGGELFF.

The chain is built from TRBV7-2 and TRBJ1-2; TRBD1 is a possible D gene (5 bases). Germline values: CDR1 SGHTA, CDR2 FQGNSA. The CDR3 contains 15 residues. V was cut by 1 base and J by 0 bases, with 9 bases left in between. The chain's CDR3 is CASSLGAGTNYGYTF. CDR3 DNA sequence: TGTGCCAGCAGCTTAGGTGCAGGGACTAACTATGGCTACACCTTC. Full variable domain (outside the CDR3, taken from reference TRBV7-2 and TRBJ1-2): GAGVSQSPSNKVTEKGKDVELRCDPISGHTALYWYRQSLGQGLEFLIYFQGNSAPDKSGLPSDRFSAERTGGSVSTLTIQRTQQEDSAVYLCASSLGAGTNYGYTFGSGTRLTVV.

V and J are TRBV29-1 and TRBJ1-2; possible D gene TRBD1, 6 bases. Trimming took off 6 bases at V and 0 bases at J, with 8 bases between the two ends. CDR3 length equals 12 residues. Germline lookup yields CDR1 SQVTM and CDR2 ANQGSEA. The CDR3 bases are TGCAGCGTGGGACATTCTAACTATGGCTACACCTTC. Translating gives CSVGHSNYGYTF.

V is TRBV19 and J is TRBJ1-5; TRBD1 agrees at 8 bases. CDR1 and CDR2 from the germline V gene are LNHDA and SQIVND (reference sequence). The CDR3 length is 12 residues. The ends lost 11 bases at V and 7 bases at J; junction bases unmatched: 7. In DNA, the CDR3 is TGTGCCGGAAGGACAGGGCGACAGCCCCAGCATTTT. This codes for CAGRTGRQPQHF.